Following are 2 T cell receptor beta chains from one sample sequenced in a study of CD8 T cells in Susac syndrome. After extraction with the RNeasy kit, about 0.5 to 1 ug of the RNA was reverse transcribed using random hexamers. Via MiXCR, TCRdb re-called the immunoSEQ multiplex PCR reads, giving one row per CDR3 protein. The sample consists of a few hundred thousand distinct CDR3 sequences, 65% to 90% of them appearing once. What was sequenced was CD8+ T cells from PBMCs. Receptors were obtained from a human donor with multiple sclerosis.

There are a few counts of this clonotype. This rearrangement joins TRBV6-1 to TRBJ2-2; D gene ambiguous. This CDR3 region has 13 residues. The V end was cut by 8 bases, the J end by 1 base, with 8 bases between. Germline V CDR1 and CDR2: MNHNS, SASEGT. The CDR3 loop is CASLERNTGELFF. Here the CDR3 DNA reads TGTGCCAGCCTGGAAAGGAACACCGGGGAGCTGTTTTTT.

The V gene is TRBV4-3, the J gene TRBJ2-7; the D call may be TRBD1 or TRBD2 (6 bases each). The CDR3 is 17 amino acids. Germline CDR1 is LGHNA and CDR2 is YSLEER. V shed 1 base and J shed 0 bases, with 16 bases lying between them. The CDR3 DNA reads TGCGCCAGCAGCCAAGGGGGGGCGGGCGCGAGCTCCTACGAGCAGTACTTC. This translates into CASSQGGAGASSYEQYF.